This T cell receptor (beta chain) was sequenced during a study of blood T cell repertoires in COVID-19. Germline CDR1 and CDR2: MNHEY and SVGAGI. CDR3 length: 15 residues. V was clipped by 8 bases and J by 0 bases; unmatched bases: 3. The repertoire was sequenced with immunoSEQ multiplex PCR; TCRdb's copy has only in-frame clones and lacks some. The sample carries some 300,000 clones, approximately 89% recorded once. The sample taken for sequencing was peripheral blood. The J gene is TRBJ1-3, the V gene TRBV6-5; the match to TRBD1 covers 11 bases. The receptor was isolated from a woman younger than 45 who had recovered from COVID-19. The CDR3 sequence is CASGQGARSGNTIYF. The CDR3, as DNA: TGTGCCAGCGGACAGGGGGCCCGCTCTGGAAACACCATATATTTT.